The 15 T cell receptor beta chains below come from one sample, sequenced in a study of siplizumab effects on memory and regulatory T cells. Clones were read by immunoSEQ multiplex PCR, and TCRdb kept only the in-frame ones, dropping some. The sample includes about 100,000 clones, approximately 94% of them seen just once. The material sequenced was non-Treg CD4+ T cells sorted from blood. The receptor set was obtained from a human donor in good health.

The J gene is TRBJ2-4, the V gene TRBV20-1; D is undetermined. CDR3 size: 10 residues. V was pared by 3 bases and J by 10 bases, with 7 bases between. Germline CDR1 reads DFQATT; CDR2 reads SNEGSKA (reference sequence). CDR3 DNA sequence: TGCAGTGCTAGTTGGGGAATTCAGTACTTC. Its protein product is CSASWGIQYF.

The J gene is TRBJ1-1, the V gene TRBV6-1; no clear D gene. The CDR3 extends over 13 amino acids. V lost 4 bases and J lost 0, with 6 bases in between. Germline V gives CDR1 MNHNS, CDR2 SASEGT. The CDR3 is CASSVEMNTEAFF. CDR3 coding DNA: TGTGCCAGCAGTGTAGAGATGAACACTGAAGCTTTCTTT.

A remark on this clone: Other nucleotide sequences from this sample produce the same CDR3. CDR3 residues: CSVDPLGGPVETQYF. The CDR3 DNA is TGCAGCGTTGACCCATTAGGGGGGCCGGTAGAGACCCAGTACTTC. V gene TRBV29-1 combines with J gene TRBJ2-5; D is possibly TRBD1 or TRBD2 (6 bases each). The V end lost 3 bases, the J end lost 4 bases, and 18 bases lay between the germline ends. The CDR3 sequence is 15 residues long. CDR1 and CDR2 from the germline V gene are SQVTM and ANQGSEA.

This chain links TRBV6-6 with TRBJ1-3; weak D call: TRBD1 (5 bases). The CDR3 has 15 residues. Germline lookup yields CDR1 MNHNY and CDR2 SVGAGI (reference sequence). V lost 6 bases and J lost 4, with 16 bases in between. The CDR3 sequence: CASSSPWGTGNTIYF. For the CDR3, the DNA is TGTGCCAGCAGCTCCCCCTGGGGCACAGGAAACACCATATATTTT.

The chain has TRBV7-9 and TRBJ2-5; 11 nucleotides agree with TRBD2. The CDR3 length is 18 residues. Germline-derived CDR1 and CDR2 are SEHNR and FQNEAQ (reference sequence). V gave up 6 bases and J gave up 4 bases; unmatched junction bases: 16. The CDR3 DNA reads TGTGCCAGCAGGTTGACTCTTACTAGCGGGAGCGCCGGAGAGACCCAGTACTTC. It specifies CASRLTLTSGSAGETQYF.

The chain has TRBV6-5 and TRBJ1-2, with D tentatively TRBD1 (6 bases). Germline values: CDR1 MNHEY, CDR2 SVGAGI. The V and J ends lost 2 bases and 7 bases respectively, with 11 bases between them. CDR3 length: 13 residues. CDR3 DNA sequence: TGTGCCAGCAGTTACCACAGGGAAGGTGGCTACACCTTC. Its protein is CASSYHREGGYTF.

V gene TRBV11-2 combines with J gene TRBJ1-4; D may be TRBD1 (5 bases). Trimming cost V 1 base and J 8 bases, with 17 bases left between them. CDR1 is SGHAT and CDR2 is FQNNGV in the germline V gene. The CDR3 covers 16 residues. DNA for the CDR3: TGTGCCAGCAGCTTAGTACGGGGCGATATAGCAGAAAAACTGTTTTTT. Encoded protein: CASSLVRGDIAEKLFF.

This chain joins TRBV10-2 and TRBJ1-1; D might be TRBD1 (6 bases). The CDR3 consists of 14 residues. The germline CDR1 and CDR2 sequences are WSHSY and SAAADI. Trimming took off 2 bases at V and 5 bases at J, with 12 bases between the two ends. The CDR3 region has the DNA TGCGCCAGCAGTGAGACAGGGCGAGGAACTGAAGCTTTCTTT. It specifies CASSETGRGTEAFF.

V is TRBV5-1 and J is TRBJ2-7, with TRBD2 matching 12 bases. The J segment lost 7 bases and the V segment lost 2 bases, leaving 7 bases of the junction unmatched. Germline V lookup: CDR1 SGHRS, CDR2 YFSETQ. This CDR3 is 15 amino acids long. CDR3 DNA sequence: TGCGCCAGCAGCTTACTAGCGGGGGGTTTGAGTGAGCAGTACTTC. Residues: CASSLLAGGLSEQYF.

The chain joins TRBV5-4 to TRBJ2-1, with 11 nucleotides matching TRBD1. Unmatched junction bases numbered 9, after V lost 4 bases and J lost 0 bases. CDR3 length: 18 residues. The germline CDR1 and CDR2 sequences are SGHNT and YYREEE (reference sequence). CDR3 sequence reads: CASSLGQGAGSSYNEQFF. In nucleotides, the CDR3 is TGTGCCAGCAGCCTTGGACAGGGGGCTGGCAGCTCCTACAATGAGCAGTTCTTC. The whole variable domain, filled in from reference TRBV5-4 and TRBJ2-1, reads ETGVTQSPTHLIKTRGQQVTLRCSSQSGHNTVSWYQQALGQGPQFIFQYYREEENGRGNFPPRFSGLQFPNYSSELNVNALELDDSALYLCASSLGQGAGSSYNEQFFGPGTRLTVL.

The V and J genes are TRBV29-1 and TRBJ1-2, with 9 bases aligning to TRBD1. The CDR3 is 12 amino acids. The V segment lost 7 bases and the J segment 2 bases; nucleotides outside the gene matches: 2. Germline assignment: CDR1 SQVTM and CDR2 ANQGSEA. CDR3 in DNA: TGCAGCGACAGGGGGCCGAACTATGGCTACACCTTC. It yields the protein CSDRGPNYGYTF.

The chain joins TRBV19 to TRBJ2-5; D is undetermined. Germline V gives CDR1 LNHDA, CDR2 SQIVND (reference sequence). The CDR3 is 13 amino acids. Between the trimmed V and J ends, which lost 0 bases and 4 bases, there was a span of 6 bases. The CDR3, as DNA: TGTGCCAGTAGTATAGAAACTGGAGAGACCCAGTACTTC. Translation gives CASSIETGETQYF. Full variable domain (remainder filled in from reference TRBV19 and TRBJ2-5): DGGITQSPKYLFRKEGQNVTLSCEQNLNHDAMYWYRQDPGQGLRLIYYSQIVNDFQKGDIAEGYSVSREKKESFPLTVTSAQKNPTAFYLCASSIETGETQYFGPGTRLLVL.

This clone was observed a single time. The V and J genes are TRBV19 and TRBJ2-7; 14 bases match TRBD2. Unmatched junction bases numbered 12, after V lost 9 bases and J lost 2 bases. Per germline, CDR1 LNHDA and CDR2 SQIVND (reference sequence). This CDR3 region has 17 residues. CDR3 in DNA: TGTGCCAGGATCGGGACTAGCGGGAGCGTGGGGACCTACGAGCAGTACTTC. Its translation: CARIGTSGSVGTYEQYF.

The table lists this clone with a count of one. The chain links TRBV28 to TRBJ2-5, with D possibly matching TRBD1 (6 bases). V was cut by 5 bases and J by 2 bases, with 9 bases left in between. Germline V gene sequence: CDR1 MDHEN, CDR2 SYDVKM. There are 13 residues in the CDR3. The CDR3 sequence is CASSRTAQETQYF. In DNA, the CDR3 is TGTGCCAGCAGTCGGACAGCTCAAGAGACCCAGTACTTC.

This chain connects TRBV7-3 to TRBJ2-7; TRBD2 matches 9 bases. In germline, CDR1 is SGHTA, CDR2 FQGTGA. CDR3 length equals 15 residues. The V segment lost 1 base and the J segment 3 bases; nucleotides outside the gene matches: 4. The CDR3 loop is CASSLIAGGRYEQYF. The CDR3 DNA reads TGTGCCAGCAGCTTAATTGCGGGAGGGCGCTACGAGCAGTACTTC.